This is a list of T cell receptor beta chains from one sample in a study of T cells in Graves' hyperthyroidism and ophthalmopathy. TCRdb fed the multiplex PCR reads into MiXCR, producing one record per CDR3 protein. The top ten hold roughly 16% of the sample, which has 35,000 to 45,000 distinct CDR3 sequences, around 53% seen once. The sample consisted of blood. The receptor source for this set is a middle-aged man with Graves' ophthalmopathy. CDR3s include the opening cysteine and the closing phenylalanine or tryptophan. The D gene is left open where the match is weak. Rows may omit the clone size; those that give it use once, few, many or a size class.

v_call: TRBV10-3
j_call: TRBJ2-5
clone_size: .
d_call: .
cdr3_nt: TGTGCCATCAGTGAGGGGTACCAAGAGACCCAGTACTTC
cdr3_aa: CAISEGYQETQYF

v_call: TRBV5-6
j_call: TRBJ2-5
clone_size: .
d_call: TRBD1
cdr3_nt: TGTGCCAGCAGCTCAGGGGGCTGGGAGACCCAGTACTTC
cdr3_aa: CASSSGGWETQYF

v_call: TRBV20-1
j_call: TRBJ1-2
clone_size: many
d_call: .
cdr3_nt: TGCAGTGCTCTTTTGACAGCAACTAACTATGGCTACACCTTC
cdr3_aa: CSALLTATNYGYTF

v_call: TRBV10-3
j_call: TRBJ1-1
clone_size: .
d_call: .
cdr3_nt: TGTGCCTCAAAACCTCAGGGCAGGGAAGCTTTCTTT
cdr3_aa: CASKPQGREAFF

v_call: TRBV6-5
j_call: TRBJ2-1
clone_size: many
d_call: TRBD2
cdr3_nt: TGTGCCAGCACCACTAGCGGGATGAATGAGCAGTTCTTC
cdr3_aa: CASTTSGMNEQFF

v_call: TRBV10-2
j_call: TRBJ2-1
clone_size: few
d_call: TRBD2
cdr3_nt: TGCGCCAGTAAGAGACTAGCGGTTTACAATGAGCAGTTCTTC
cdr3_aa: CASKRLAVYNEQFF

v_call: TRBV15
j_call: TRBJ2-3
clone_size: .
d_call: TRBD2
cdr3_nt: TGTGCCACCAGCATACCTAGCGGGAGCTCCTACAATGAGCAGTATTTTGATACGCAGTATTTT
cdr3_aa: CATSIPSGSSYNEQYFDTQYF

v_call: TRBV29-1
j_call: TRBJ2-3
clone_size: .
d_call: .
cdr3_nt: TGCAGCGTGGGGACGGACGATACGCAGTATTTT
cdr3_aa: CSVGTDDTQYF

v_call: TRBV11-1
j_call: TRBJ2-5
clone_size: .
d_call: TRBD2
cdr3_nt: TGTGCCAGCAGCCGTAGTGGCGGGGGGGGACAAGAGACCCAGTACTTC
cdr3_aa: CASSRSGGGGQETQYF

v_call: TRBV19
j_call: TRBJ1-2
clone_size: medium-sized
d_call: .
cdr3_nt: TGTGCCAGTAACTCACAGGGCAGCTACACCTTC
cdr3_aa: CASNSQGSYTF

v_call: TRBV7-9
j_call: TRBJ1-6
clone_size: many
d_call: .
cdr3_nt: TGTGCCAGCAGCTCCGACTACGGGGAGTCACCCCTCCACTTT
cdr3_aa: CASSSDYGESPLHF

v_call: TRBV18
j_call: TRBJ1-4
clone_size: few
d_call: .
cdr3_nt: TGTGCCAGCTCACTACGTGGGGAAAAACTGTTTTTT
cdr3_aa: CASSLRGEKLFF

v_call: TRBV7-6
j_call: TRBJ1-5
clone_size: .
d_call: TRBD1
cdr3_nt: TGTGCCAGCGGTCCAACCGACAGGGTGGATCAGCCCCAGCATTTT
cdr3_aa: CASGPTDRVDQPQHF

v_call: TRBV10-3
j_call: TRBJ2-3
clone_size: .
d_call: TRBD1
cdr3_nt: TGTGCCATCAGGACAGGGGGGCTCACAGATACGCAGTATTTT
cdr3_aa: CAIRTGGLTDTQYF

v_call: TRBV5-1
j_call: TRBJ2-1
clone_size: once
d_call: TRBD2
cdr3_nt: TGCGCCAGCAGCTCCCGTGGCGGGAGGGCCACAGATACGCAGTTCTTC
cdr3_aa: CASSSRGGRATDTQFF

v_call: TRBV15
j_call: TRBJ2-2
clone_size: .
d_call: .
cdr3_nt: TGTGCCACCAGCAGCGGGGGACGGGGGGCCAGCGGGGAGCTGTTTTTT
cdr3_aa: CATSSGGRGASGELFF

v_call: TRBV5-6
j_call: TRBJ1-1
clone_size: .
d_call: .
cdr3_nt: TGTGCCAGCAGCTTGGTGGGGCGAACTGAAGCTTTCTTT
cdr3_aa: CASSLVGRTEAFF

v_call: TRBV7-9
j_call: TRBJ2-7
clone_size: many
d_call: TRBD1
cdr3_nt: TGTGCCAGCAGCCCAGGGGGACAGGGGTACGAGCAGTACTTC
cdr3_aa: CASSPGGQGYEQYF

v_call: TRBV7-3
j_call: TRBJ1-1
clone_size: many
d_call: TRBD1
cdr3_nt: TGTGCCAGCAGCTTAGGCACAGGGGGCTATGAAGCTTTCTTT
cdr3_aa: CASSLGTGGYEAFF

v_call: TRBV20-1
j_call: TRBJ2-4
clone_size: .
d_call: .
cdr3_nt: TGCAGTGCTAGAGATAGGCCGAGGGAGTTCAAAAACATTCAGTACTTC
cdr3_aa: CSARDRPREFKNIQYF

v_call: TRBV24-1
j_call: TRBJ2-5
clone_size: .
d_call: .
cdr3_nt: TGTGCCACCAGTGATAATAGTCCTACCCAAGAGACCCAGTACTTC
cdr3_aa: CATSDNSPTQETQYF

v_call: TRBV19
j_call: TRBJ2-5
clone_size: many
d_call: TRBD1
cdr3_nt: TGTGCCAGTAGTATAGCAGGGGGCCAAGAGACCCAGTACTTC
cdr3_aa: CASSIAGGQETQYF

v_call: TRBV9
j_call: TRBJ1-3
clone_size: .
d_call: TRBD1
cdr3_nt: TGTGCCAGCAGCGCAGAGGGACAGGCAAACACCATATATTTT
cdr3_aa: CASSAEGQANTIYF

v_call: TRBV4-2
j_call: TRBJ1-2
clone_size: many
d_call: .
cdr3_nt: TGTGCCAGCAGCCCGGGAGGCTCAACGGCCCTGACCTATGGCTACACCTTC
cdr3_aa: CASSPGGSTALTYGYTF

v_call: TRBV19
j_call: TRBJ1-1
clone_size: many
d_call: TRBD1
cdr3_nt: TGTGCCAGTAGTGTTACCGGGACAGGGGGCCCAAACACTGAAGCTTTCTTT
cdr3_aa: CASSVTGTGGPNTEAFF

v_call: TRBV28
j_call: TRBJ2-5
clone_size: many
d_call: .
cdr3_nt: TGTGCCAGCAGCCGTTCGGGAAATCCAGGGCAAGAGACCCAGTACTTC
cdr3_aa: CASSRSGNPGQETQYF

v_call: TRBV5-5
j_call: TRBJ2-7
clone_size: many
d_call: .
cdr3_nt: TGTGCCAGCAGCTTGATGCCCAAATACGAGCAGTACTTC
cdr3_aa: CASSLMPKYEQYF

v_call: TRBV15
j_call: TRBJ2-2
clone_size: many
d_call: .
cdr3_nt: TGTGCCACCAGCCCCCGGGGAGTCACCGGGGAGCTGTTTTTT
cdr3_aa: CATSPRGVTGELFF

v_call: TRBV20-1
j_call: TRBJ1-2
clone_size: .
d_call: TRBD1
cdr3_nt: TGCAGTGCTCAAGACAGGGGAGAGTATGGCTACACCTTC
cdr3_aa: CSAQDRGEYGYTF

v_call: TRBV20-1
j_call: TRBJ1-1
clone_size: many
d_call: .
cdr3_nt: TGCAGTGCTAGAGCAGACGGGGCTGAAGCTTTCTTT
cdr3_aa: CSARADGAEAFF

v_call: TRBV12-3/TRBV12-4
j_call: TRBJ2-2
clone_size: .
d_call: .
cdr3_nt: TGTGCCAGCAGTCCGCCACAGGGTAACACCGGGGAGCTGTTTTTT
cdr3_aa: CASSPPQGNTGELFF

v_call: TRBV28
j_call: TRBJ1-4
clone_size: many
d_call: .
cdr3_nt: TGTGCCAGCAGTTTATCGCAGGGAATTGAAAAACTGTTTTTT
cdr3_aa: CASSLSQGIEKLFF

v_call: TRBV15
j_call: TRBJ2-7
clone_size: medium-sized
d_call: .
cdr3_nt: TGTGCCACCAGCAGCGAGTACTCCTACGAGCAGTACTTC
cdr3_aa: CATSSEYSYEQYF

v_call: TRBV29-1
j_call: TRBJ2-5
clone_size: .
d_call: .
cdr3_nt: TGCAGCGGAAGGGGGGGAGGAGAGACCCAGTACTTC
cdr3_aa: CSGRGGGETQYF

v_call: TRBV5-1
j_call: TRBJ2-5
clone_size: .
d_call: .
cdr3_nt: TGCGCCAGCAGAGGGATAGGGGGTTACGAGACCCAGTACTTT
cdr3_aa: CASRGIGGYETQYF

v_call: TRBV5-6
j_call: TRBJ2-7
clone_size: many
d_call: .
cdr3_nt: TGTGCCAGCAGCTCTGGACTGCCACCCCCCTACGAGCAGTACTTC
cdr3_aa: CASSSGLPPPYEQYF

v_call: TRBV6-2/TRBV6-3
j_call: TRBJ2-7
clone_size: many
d_call: .
cdr3_nt: TGTGCCAGCAGACAGGGTTCGGCCTACGAGCAGTACTTC
cdr3_aa: CASRQGSAYEQYF

v_call: TRBV19
j_call: TRBJ1-6
clone_size: .
d_call: .
cdr3_nt: TGTGCCAGTAGTATCCACCGGGGGAGGGGGAAGAGACCCCTCCACTTT
cdr3_aa: CASSIHRGRGKRPLHF

v_call: TRBV7-3
j_call: TRBJ1-2
clone_size: .
d_call: .
cdr3_nt: TGTGCCAGCAGCAAACAGGGCTCGAACACCGGGACGGACAACTATGGCTACACCTTC
cdr3_aa: CASSKQGSNTGTDNYGYTF

v_call: TRBV28
j_call: TRBJ1-5
clone_size: many
d_call: .
cdr3_nt: TGTGCCAGCAGCATAGCTATGGGCACAGTTGTGGAGCAGCCCCAGCATTTT
cdr3_aa: CASSIAMGTVVEQPQHF

v_call: TRBV29-1
j_call: TRBJ2-1
clone_size: many
d_call: TRBD1
cdr3_nt: TGCAGCGCCCGTGGGGGACAGGGGGTCAATGAGCAGTTCTTC
cdr3_aa: CSARGGQGVNEQFF

v_call: TRBV6-5
j_call: TRBJ2-7
clone_size: once
d_call: TRBD2
cdr3_nt: TGTGCCAGCAGCCTTAGCGGGACTAGCGTCTACGAGCAGTACTTC
cdr3_aa: CASSLSGTSVYEQYF

v_call: TRBV6-1
j_call: TRBJ2-7
clone_size: .
d_call: .
cdr3_nt: TGTGCCAGCAGTGAAGACCCGGCGTACGAGCAGTACTTC
cdr3_aa: CASSEDPAYEQYF

v_call: TRBV20-1
j_call: TRBJ2-7
clone_size: .
d_call: TRBD1
cdr3_nt: TGCAGTGCTAGAGCGACAGGGGCGCCTTCTCAGCAGTACTTC
cdr3_aa: CSARATGAPSQQYF

v_call: TRBV7-2
j_call: TRBJ2-3
clone_size: .
d_call: TRBD2
cdr3_nt: TGTGCCAGCAGCCCTTCTAGCGGGGGGGCCGGTACGCAGTATTTT
cdr3_aa: CASSPSSGGAGTQYF

v_call: TRBV19
j_call: TRBJ2-7
clone_size: many
d_call: .
cdr3_nt: TGTGCCAGTAGTATAGCAGGGGCCTACGAGCAGTACTTC
cdr3_aa: CASSIAGAYEQYF

v_call: TRBV24-1
j_call: TRBJ2-1
clone_size: .
d_call: TRBD1
cdr3_nt: TGTGCCACCAGTGATTTCGGGACAGGGGACTACAATGAGCAGTTCTTC
cdr3_aa: CATSDFGTGDYNEQFF

v_call: TRBV7-3
j_call: TRBJ2-7
clone_size: once
d_call: TRBD2
cdr3_nt: TGTGCCAGCAGTTTCGGGACTAAGCACGAGCAGTACTTC
cdr3_aa: CASSFGTKHEQYF

v_call: TRBV3-1
j_call: TRBJ1-2
clone_size: many
d_call: .
cdr3_nt: TGTGCCAGCAGCAAGGATTCTAACTATGGCTACACCTTC
cdr3_aa: CASSKDSNYGYTF